What follows are 26 T cell receptor beta chains derived from one specimen sequenced in a study of T cell responses to AZD1222 COVID-19 vaccine. TCRdb's table, derived via immunoSEQ multiplex PCR, lists solely in-frame clones and lacks some. The sample has 86,000 or so clones, around 90% seen once. The sequenced sample was peripheral blood, obtained on day 0 of AZD1222 vaccination. The receptor source for this set is an adult in good health.

A remark on this clone: One junction end does not reproduce the germline sequence, and a read error may be involved. The chain links TRBV4-1 to TRBJ1-4, with TRBD1 identical over 8 bases. The CDR3 runs to 14 residues. The germline V gene encodes CDR1 MGHRA and CDR2 YSYEKL. CDR3 DNA: TGCGCCAGCAGCAAAGACAGGGGAAATGAAAAACTGTTTTTT. Its translation: CASSKDRGNEKLFF.

V is TRBV6-5 and J is TRBJ2-7; D perhaps matches TRBD2 (5 bases). Germline V gene sequence: CDR1 MNHEY, CDR2 SVGAGI. The CDR3 has 14 residues. V dropped 7 bases and J dropped 3 bases, with 16 bases sitting between them. This CDR3 reads CASNAVGVDYEQYF. CDR3 DNA: TGTGCCAGCAACGCGGTCGGGGTGGACTACGAGCAGTACTTC.

This chain connects TRBV28 to TRBJ1-1, with D hard to call. V lost 0 bases, J lost 7 bases, and 12 bases lay in between. CDR1 is MDHEN, CDR2 SYDVKM, per germline. The length of the CDR3 is 14 residues. The CDR3 sequence: CASSLWGGAREAFF. The CDR3 DNA reads as TGTGCCAGCAGTTTATGGGGCGGTGCCCGTGAAGCTTTCTTT.

The sample holds a few counts of this clone. V is TRBV28 and J is TRBJ2-7; 9 positions agree with TRBD1. V was clipped by 4 bases and J by 2 bases; unmatched bases: 9. Germline lookup yields CDR1 MDHEN and CDR2 SYDVKM. The CDR3 sequence is 16 residues long. Written as DNA, the CDR3 is TGTGCCAGCAGTTCAACGTCCAGGACAGGGGCCTACGAGCAGTACTTC. Translating gives CASSSTSRTGAYEQYF.

The chain is built from TRBV5-5 and TRBJ2-3; 10 nucleotides line up with TRBD1. CDR1 SGHKS and CDR2 YYEKEE come from the germline V gene (reference sequence). This CDR3 spans 15 amino acids. V gave up 1 base and J gave up 3 bases; unmatched junction bases: 2. Here the CDR3 DNA reads TGTGCCAGCAGCTTGCGGGACAGGGGAACAGATACGCAGTATTTT. Translation gives CASSLRDRGTDTQYF. Combining the CDR3 with reference TRBV5-5 and TRBJ2-3 gives the whole variable domain DAGVTQSPTHLIKTRGQQVTLRCSPISGHKSVSWYQQVLGQGPQFIFQYYEKEERGRGNFPDRFSARQFPNYSSELNVNALLLGDSALYLCASSLRDRGTDTQYFGPGTRLTVL.

The rearrangement joins TRBV28 to TRBJ1-1, with D perhaps matching TRBD1 (6 bases). The CDR3 runs 12 residues. Germline loops: CDR1 MDHEN, CDR2 SYDVKM. The V and J ends lost 6 bases and 8 bases respectively, with 13 bases between them. For the CDR3, the DNA is TGTGCCAGCAGACGAAATACAGGGGAAGCTTTCTTT. It specifies CASRRNTGEAFF.

With regard to this clone: The same CDR3 is also encoded by other DNA sequences in this sample. The chain employs TRBV2 and TRBJ1-5; 7 positions match TRBD1. The CDR3 length is 15 residues. Germline trimming cut 6 bases from V and 0 bases from J; bases unmatched to any gene: 5. From germline, CDR1 is SNHLY and CDR2 FYNNEI. The CDR3 DNA sequence: TGTGCCAGCAGAGGGACAGATAATAGCAATCAGCCCCAGCATTTT. This sequence encodes CASRGTDNSNQPQHF.

The chain employs TRBV27 and TRBJ2-3; TRBD2 agrees at 13 bases. CDR3 length equals 17 residues. Per the germline V gene, CDR1 is MNHEY and CDR2 is SMNVEV (reference sequence). The ends lost 5 bases at V and 3 bases at J; junction bases unmatched: 8. The CDR3 sequence: CASSTRTSGRGTDTQYF. The CDR3 nucleotides read TGTGCCAGCAGTACGCGGACTAGCGGGAGAGGGACAGATACGCAGTATTTT.

In its sample, this clone was seen once. This sequence joins TRBV5-1 and TRBJ1-4; D remains unclear. Germline V CDR1 and CDR2: SGHRS, YFSETQ. V lost 4 bases to trimming and J lost 0 bases, with 13 bases between them. CDR3 length: 16 amino acids. CDR3 sequence reads: CASSAASFATNEKLFF. CDR3 in DNA: TGCGCCAGCAGCGCGGCCTCTTTTGCAACTAATGAAAAACTGTTTTTT. The whole variable domain, remainder taken from reference TRBV5-1 and TRBJ1-4, is KAGVTQTPRYLIKTRGQQVTLSCSPISGHRSVSWYQQTPGQGLQFLFEYFSETQRNKGNFPGRFSGRQFSNSRSEMNVSTLELGDSALYLCASSAASFATNEKLFFGSGTQLSVL.

V and J are TRBV10-3 and TRBJ2-7; the match to TRBD2 covers 9 bases. This CDR3 is built from 16 residues. The J segment lost 2 bases and the V segment lost 0 bases, leaving 5 bases of the junction unmatched. Germline V gene data show CDR1 as ENHRY and CDR2 as SYGVKD. The CDR3 reads CAISESPSGTPYEQYF. DNA for the CDR3: TGTGCCATCAGTGAGTCTCCTAGCGGGACCCCCTACGAGCAGTACTTC.

V is TRBV28 and J is TRBJ1-5, with 9 bases lining up with TRBD1. Germline-derived CDR1 and CDR2 are MDHEN and SYDVKM. This CDR3 is 17 amino acids long. Losses at the gene ends were 5 bases for V and 5 bases for J; bases not matched to a gene: 13. The CDR3 coding sequence is TGTGCCAGCAGTACCGGACAGGGGACAAGGTGGGATCAGCCCCAGCATTTT. Amino acids: CASSTGQGTRWDQPQHF.

The chain carries TRBV28 and TRBJ1-6; D is unclear. The CDR3 extends over 13 amino acids. V was cut by 4 bases and J by 18 bases, with 19 bases left in between. Germline CDR1 MDHEN, CDR2 SYDVKM. The CDR3: CASSSSGPSPGHF. The DNA of the CDR3 is TGTGCCAGCAGTTCCTCCGGGCCTTCCCCGGGCCACTTT.

This clone was detected only once. The chain recombines TRBV5-1 with TRBJ2-5; 10 nucleotides line up with TRBD1. In germline, CDR1 is SGHRS, CDR2 YFSETQ. Trimming cost V 2 bases and J 5 bases; bases outside gene matches: 9. The CDR3 runs to 16 residues. CDR3 bases: TGCGCCAGCAGCTTCGACGGGACAGGGGTTCGGGAGACCCAGTACTTC. It is translated as CASSFDGTGVRETQYF.

The chain is built from TRBV19 and TRBJ1-1; TRBD1 matches 9 bases. Germline CDR1 reads LNHDA; CDR2 reads SQIVND (reference sequence). J lost 2 bases, V lost 5 bases, and 21 bases had no gene match. This CDR3 is 20 amino acids long. The CDR3 DNA sequence: TGTGCCAGTAGTCCAAAACAGGGGGCTAGACCCGGGTGGACTAACACTGAAGCTTTCTTT. Its translation is CASSPKQGARPGWTNTEAFF.

V usage is TRBV6-6 and J usage is TRBJ2-7; 7 bases are shared with TRBD2. Germline values: CDR1 MNHNY, CDR2 SVGAGI (reference sequence). The CDR3 length is 15 residues. V lost 7 bases, J lost 2 bases, and 11 bases stayed unmatched. This CDR3 is CASTIGLADTYEQYF. As DNA, the CDR3 is TGTGCCAGCACCATTGGGCTAGCGGATACCTACGAGCAGTACTTC.

The chain links TRBV28 to TRBJ2-7; 9 nucleotides agree with TRBD2. Germline-derived CDR1 and CDR2 are MDHEN and SYDVKM. This CDR3 region has 14 residues. Trimming cost V 3 bases and J 4 bases; bases outside gene matches: 4. The CDR3 DNA is TGTGCCAGCAGTTTTTCCAGCGGGAGGTACGAGCAGTACTTC. Protein sequence: CASSFSSGRYEQYF.

The chain joins TRBV5-8 to TRBJ2-7, with a weak D call TRBD1 (5 bases). Trimming pared 4 bases from V and 0 bases from J, leaving 14 bases between. The length of the CDR3 is 15 residues. From germline, CDR1 is SGHTS and CDR2 YDEGEE. The CDR3 region is CASSGRQGISYEQYF. The CDR3 nucleotides read TGTGCCAGCAGCGGTCGGCAGGGAATCTCCTACGAGCAGTACTTC.

The J gene is TRBJ2-2, the V gene TRBV29-1; 9 positions match TRBD2. V lost 8 bases and J lost 7; bases outside the gene matches: 8. Germline V CDR1 and CDR2: SQVTM, ANQGSEA. This CDR3 region has 13 residues. CDR3 protein: CSHSGRHNGELFF. The CDR3 DNA sequence: TGCAGCCATAGCGGGAGACATAACGGGGAGCTGTTTTTT.

The V and J genes are TRBV30 and TRBJ2-7, with D tentatively TRBD2 (5 bases). CDR1 and CDR2 from the germline V gene are GTSNPN and SVGIG (reference sequence). The germline V and J ends were trimmed by 4 bases and 2 bases, with 9 bases remaining between them. The CDR3 has 12 amino acids. CDR3 sequence reads: CAWTRGTYEQYF. CDR3 coding DNA: TGTGCCTGGACCCGGGGAACCTACGAGCAGTACTTC. The complete variable domain, with remaining parts taken from reference TRBV30 and TRBJ2-7, reads SQTIHQWPATLVQPVGSPLSLECTVEGTSNPNLYWYRQAAGRGLQLLFYSVGIGQISSEVPQNLSASRPQDRQFILSSKKLLLSDSGFYLCAWTRGTYEQYFGPGTRLTVT.

This sequence joins TRBV28 and TRBJ1-3; 8 bases agree with TRBD1. Germline assignment: CDR1 MDHEN and CDR2 SYDVKM. The V segment lost 3 bases and the J segment 4 bases; nucleotides outside the gene matches: 5. CDR3 length: 15 residues. DNA of the CDR3: TGTGCCAGCAGTTTTGAGACAGGGGTAGGAAACACCATATATTTT. This encodes CASSFETGVGNTIYF.

The chain couples TRBV5-4 to TRBJ2-2; weak D call: TRBD1 (6 bases). V was trimmed by 5 bases and J by 5 bases, leaving 16 bases between them. Germline V gives CDR1 SGHNT, CDR2 YYREEE (reference sequence). The CDR3 has 15 amino acids. In nucleotides, the CDR3 is TGTGCCAGCAGACCAGACTCAGACAGGACCGGGGAGCTGTTTTTT. Translation gives CASRPDSDRTGELFF.

This sequence joins TRBV18 and TRBJ2-2, with TRBD1 matching 9 bases. Losses at the gene ends were 5 bases for V and 7 bases for J; bases not matched to a gene: 5. The CDR3 sequence is 14 residues long. The V gene's germline CDR1 is KGHSH and CDR2 LQKENI. The CDR3 protein is CASSEQGAGGELFF. As DNA, the CDR3 is TGTGCCAGCTCAGAACAGGGGGCCGGCGGGGAGCTGTTTTTT.

The chain couples TRBV19 to TRBJ1-6, with TRBD1 matching over 10 bases. The CDR3 is made up of 14 amino acids. V was clipped by 5 bases and J by 6 bases; unmatched bases: 1. Germline V gene sequence: CDR1 LNHDA, CDR2 SQIVND (reference sequence). CDR3 coding DNA: TGTGCCAGTAGTCGGGACAGGGGTAATTCACCCCTCCACTTT. This translates into CASSRDRGNSPLHF.

This sequence joins TRBV7-9 and TRBJ2-2; 15 bases fit TRBD2. After removal of 4 bases from V and 7 bases from J, the junction contained 7 bases not matched to a gene. Germline V gives CDR1 SEHNR, CDR2 FQNEAQ (reference sequence). The length of the CDR3 is 17 residues. The CDR3 here is CASSSGLAGGPSGELFF. CDR3 DNA: TGTGCCAGCAGCTCCGGACTAGCGGGAGGGCCGAGCGGGGAGCTGTTTTTT.

The chain links TRBV27 to TRBJ2-5; TRBD2 matches at 13 bases. The CDR3 runs 22 residues. CDR1 and CDR2 (germline): MNHEY, SMNVEV (reference sequence). V trimming: 6 bases; J trimming: 3 bases; junction bases outside the gene matches: 25. CDR3 nucleotide sequence: TGTGCCAGCAGCACTCGCGGCGGGACTAGCGGGAATAACTTACATTTAAAAGAGACCCAGTACTTC. As protein: CASSTRGGTSGNNLHLKETQYF.

The chain is built from TRBV5-1 and TRBJ2-5; D is undetermined. Germline CDR1 is SGHRS and CDR2 is YFSETQ. CDR3 length: 11 amino acids. Deletions cut 4 bases from V and 1 base from J, with 2 bases between. The CDR3 loop reads CASSGQETQYF. As DNA, the CDR3 is TGCGCCAGCAGCGGCCAAGAGACCCAGTACTTC.